What follows are 3 T cell receptor beta chains derived from one specimen sequenced in a study of shared clonotypes between healthy human individuals. The protocol was immunoSEQ multiplex PCR, while the TCRdb copy is restricted to in-frame clones and leaves out a portion. The repertoire holds 2 million to 2.5 million clones, with around 95% as singletons. What was sequenced was naive CD4+ T cells sorted from blood. Documented subset: CD45RA+ positively selected. Receptor source: a man aged 18 to 35 in good health.

This clone occurred once. The chain has TRBV6-6 and TRBJ2-2, with 7 bases matching TRBD2. With V trimmed by 6 bases and J by 8 bases, 9 bases remained unmatched. The germline CDR1 and CDR2 sequences are MNHNY and SVGAGI (reference sequence). The CDR3 runs to 14 residues. CDR3 DNA: TGTGCCAGCAGGGTGGGACTAATAGAGGGGGAGCTGTTTTTT. Amino acids: CASRVGLIEGELFF.

The V and J genes are TRBV7-9 and TRBJ1-5, with 11 bases fitting TRBD1. CDR3 length: 16 amino acids. V gave up 3 bases and J gave up 6 bases; unmatched junction bases: 7. Germline assignment: CDR1 SEHNR and CDR2 FQNEAQ (reference sequence). The chain's CDR3 is CASSLSGQGAGQPQHF. The CDR3 DNA reads TGTGCCAGCAGCTTGAGCGGACAGGGGGCTGGTCAGCCCCAGCATTTT.

V gene TRBV7-9 combines with J gene TRBJ2-3; a weak D match, TRBD1 (6 bases). CDR1 SEHNR and CDR2 FQNEAQ come from the germline V gene (reference sequence). The CDR3 totals 18 residues. V was shortened by 5 bases and J by 0 bases, with 21 bases between the two germline ends. CDR3 bases: TGTGCCAGCAGCCTCCCTTCCGGGACCGGGACAAGCACAGATACGCAGTATTTT. Amino acids: CASSLPSGTGTSTDTQYF.